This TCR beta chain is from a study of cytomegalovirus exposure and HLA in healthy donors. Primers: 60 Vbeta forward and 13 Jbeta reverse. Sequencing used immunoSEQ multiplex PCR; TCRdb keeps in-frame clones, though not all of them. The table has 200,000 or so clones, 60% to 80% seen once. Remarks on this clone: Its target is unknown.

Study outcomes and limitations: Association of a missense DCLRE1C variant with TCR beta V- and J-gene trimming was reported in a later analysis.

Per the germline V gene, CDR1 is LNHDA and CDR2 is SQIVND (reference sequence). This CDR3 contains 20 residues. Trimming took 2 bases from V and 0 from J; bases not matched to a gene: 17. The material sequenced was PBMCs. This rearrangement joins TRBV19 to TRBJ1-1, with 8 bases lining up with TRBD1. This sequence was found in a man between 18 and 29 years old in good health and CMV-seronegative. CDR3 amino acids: CASSIPTPPGQVPMNTEAFF. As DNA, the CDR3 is TGTGCCAGTAGTATACCAACACCCCCGGGACAGGTCCCTATGAACACTGAAGCTTTCTTT.